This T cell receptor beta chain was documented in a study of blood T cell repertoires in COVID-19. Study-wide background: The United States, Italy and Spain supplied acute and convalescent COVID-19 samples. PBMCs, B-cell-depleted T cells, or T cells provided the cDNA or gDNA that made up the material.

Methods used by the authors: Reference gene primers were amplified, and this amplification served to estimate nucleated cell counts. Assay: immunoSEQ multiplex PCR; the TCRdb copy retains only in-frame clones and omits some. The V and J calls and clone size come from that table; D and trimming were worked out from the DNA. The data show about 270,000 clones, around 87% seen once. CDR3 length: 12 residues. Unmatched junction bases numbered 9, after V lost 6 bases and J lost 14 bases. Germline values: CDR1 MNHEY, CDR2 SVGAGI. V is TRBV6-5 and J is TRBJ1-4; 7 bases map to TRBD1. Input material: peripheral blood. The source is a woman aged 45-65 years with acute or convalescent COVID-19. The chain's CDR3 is CASSTTGKGLFF. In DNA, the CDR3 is TGTGCCAGCAGCACGACAGGGAAAGGTCTGTTTTTT.